The rows below give T cell receptor beta chains drawn from one sample of a study of T cells in Graves' hyperthyroidism and ophthalmopathy. TCRdb independently ran MiXCR on the multiplex PCR reads; one entry per CDR3 protein. The data hold about 500,000 distinct CDR3 sequences, with roughly 18% observed a single time. The sequenced material came from blood. These TCRs come from a woman under 30 with Graves' ophthalmopathy. The CDR3 runs from the conserved cysteine through the conserved F or W. D genes are given only for firm matches. Rows may omit the clone size; those that give it use once, few, many or a size class.

size,D,V,J,CDR3,DNA
few,NA,TRBV14,TRBJ2-2,CASSQVIRGTGGELFF,TGTGCCAGCAGCCAAGTAATAAGAGGGACCGGCGGGGAGCTGTTTTTT
many,TRBD2,TRBV6-2/TRBV6-3,TRBJ2-5,CASRSGTSTGTQYF,TGTGCCAGCAGGTCCGGGACTAGCACAGGGACCCAGTACTTC
NA,TRBD1,TRBV27,TRBJ2-1,CASSPRQGLMNEQFF,TGTGCCAGCAGTCCTAGACAGGGTCTTATGAATGAGCAGTTCTTC
few,NA,TRBV27,TRBJ2-7,CASSLSFGGGYEQYF,TGTGCCAGCAGTTTATCTTTCGGTGGAGGGTACGAGCAGTACTTC
NA,TRBD1,TRBV5-4,TRBJ1-2,CASRNPSTGAGSGGYTF,TGTGCCAGCAGGAATCCGTCGACAGGGGCAGGTTCGGGTGGCTACACCTTC
few,NA,TRBV7-9,TRBJ2-2,CASWLGGAGTGELFF,TGTGCCAGCTGGTTGGGGGGCGCGGGAACCGGGGAGCTGTTTTTT
many,NA,TRBV6-1,TRBJ2-7,CASSEEGSWSSYEQYF,TGTGCCAGCAGTGAAGAGGGCAGCTGGAGCTCCTACGAGCAGTACTTC
NA,NA,TRBV5-1,TRBJ2-5,CASSLGAPRETQYF,TGCGCCAGCAGCTTGGGGGCCCCGAGGGAGACCCAGTACTTC
many,NA,TRBV27,TRBJ1-5,CASRPGVYQPQHF,TGTGCCAGTCGCCCGGGGGTTTATCAGCCCCAGCATTTT
NA,NA,TRBV4-3,TRBJ2-5,CASSQGMVSETQYF,TGCGCCAGCAGCCAAGGGATGGTCAGCGAGACCCAGTACTTC
many,NA,TRBV20-1,TRBJ2-1,CSARARALGDNEQFF,TGCAGTGCTAGGGCCCGGGCCCTCGGAGACAATGAGCAGTTCTTC
many,NA,TRBV5-1,TRBJ1-3,CASSLESETGNTIYF,TGCGCCAGCAGCTTGGAATCGGAGACTGGAAACACCATATATTTT
few,NA,TRBV5-8,TRBJ1-4,CASSFKTTRNNEKLFF,TGTGCCAGCAGTTTCAAAACGACAAGAAACAATGAAAAACTGTTTTTT
NA,NA,TRBV4-1,TRBJ2-5,CASSLSIGLQETQYF,TGCGCCAGCAGCCTGAGTATCGGATTACAAGAGACCCAGTACTTC
many,NA,TRBV28,TRBJ2-3,CASSSTIALGTDTQYF,TGTGCCAGCAGTTCGACAATAGCCCTAGGGACAGATACGCAGTATTTT
NA,NA,TRBV12-3/TRBV12-4,TRBJ1-2,CASSLFRDSLYGYTF,TGTGCCAGCAGTTTATTCAGGGATTCCCTCTATGGCTACACCTTC